The rows below give T cell receptor beta chains drawn from one sample of a study of blood T cells in healthy people across ages. TCRdb passed the 5' RACE reads through MiXCR, listing each CDR3 protein once. The profile shows about 780,000 distinct CDR3 sequences, roughly 26% of them singletons. This sample also appeared in a second study, on T cells of mothers and their children.

Source material: blood. The origin of the receptors is a boy between 10 and 17 years old in good health. Each CDR3 is given with its conserved first and last residue. Fields, in order: J gene, clone size, D gene, V gene, CDR3 protein, CDR3 DNA. D genes are given only for firm matches. A clone size is listed for some rows: how often the clone was seen (once, few, many), or a class if it is expanded.

j_gene: TRBJ2-3; abundance: -; d_gene: -; v_gene: TRBV6-6; CDR3aa: CASGLRGRHTDTQYF; CDR3nt: TGTGCCAGCGGGCTAAGGGGAAGGCACACAGATACGCAGTATTTT
j_gene: TRBJ1-3; abundance: once; d_gene: -; v_gene: TRBV5-5; CDR3aa: CASSFRTGEGGNTIYF; CDR3nt: TGTGCCAGCAGCTTTCGTACGGGGGAAGGTGGAAACACCATATATTTT
j_gene: TRBJ2-7; abundance: few; d_gene: -; v_gene: TRBV3-1; CDR3aa: CASSQDSTTYEQYF; CDR3nt: TGTGCCAGCAGCCAAGATTCTACCACCTACGAGCAGTACTTC
j_gene: TRBJ2-7; abundance: -; d_gene: TRBD1; v_gene: TRBV20-1; CDR3aa: CSARDPRQGPPDGQYF; CDR3nt: TGCAGTGCTAGAGATCCCCGACAGGGGCCCCCGGACGGGCAGTACTTC
j_gene: TRBJ2-7; abundance: few; d_gene: -; v_gene: TRBV14; CDR3aa: CASSQQGSYEQYF; CDR3nt: TGTGCCAGCAGCCAACAGGGGAGCTACGAGCAGTACTTC
j_gene: TRBJ2-5; abundance: few; d_gene: -; v_gene: TRBV18; CDR3aa: CASSPAGARETQYF; CDR3nt: TGTGCCAGCTCCCCTGCGGGGGCCAGGGAGACCCAGTACTTC
j_gene: TRBJ2-6; abundance: few; d_gene: -; v_gene: TRBV7-9; CDR3aa: CASSRIVMSGANVLTF; CDR3nt: TGTGCCAGCAGCCGAATAGTGATGTCAGGGGCCAACGTCCTGACTTTC
j_gene: TRBJ1-2; abundance: -; d_gene: -; v_gene: TRBV6-1; CDR3aa: CASSGARNYGYTF; CDR3nt: TGTGCCAGCTCTGGGGCGAGAAACTATGGCTACACCTTC
j_gene: TRBJ2-1; abundance: -; d_gene: TRBD2; v_gene: TRBV4-2; CDR3aa: CASSHQAGGSYNEQFF; CDR3nt: TGTGCCAGCAGCCATCAAGCGGGGGGCTCCTACAATGAGCAGTTCTTC
j_gene: TRBJ2-2; abundance: -; d_gene: -; v_gene: TRBV20-1; CDR3aa: CSAQGGVGRVAGELFF; CDR3nt: TGCAGTGCCCAAGGGGGGGTAGGAAGGGTCGCCGGGGAGCTGTTTTTT
j_gene: TRBJ1-4; abundance: -; d_gene: TRBD1; v_gene: TRBV5-1; CDR3aa: CASSLSRAGGTANEKLFF; CDR3nt: TGCGCCAGCAGCTTGAGTAGGGCAGGGGGCACGGCTAATGAAAAACTGTTTTTT
j_gene: TRBJ2-1; abundance: few; d_gene: TRBD2; v_gene: TRBV7-9; CDR3aa: CASSLAWRGGPDEQFF; CDR3nt: TGTGCCAGCAGCTTAGCGTGGCGGGGGGGCCCCGATGAGCAGTTCTTC
j_gene: TRBJ2-5; abundance: -; d_gene: -; v_gene: TRBV5-1; CDR3aa: CASSYGTNQENQYF; CDR3nt: TGCGCCAGCAGTTACGGCACTAACCAAGAGAACCAGTACTTC
j_gene: TRBJ2-3; abundance: -; d_gene: -; v_gene: TRBV28; CDR3aa: CARSSRLKNTDTQYF; CDR3nt: TGTGCCAGGAGTTCAAGACTAAAGAACACAGATACGCAGTATTTT
j_gene: TRBJ2-5; abundance: many; d_gene: -; v_gene: TRBV6-5; CDR3aa: CASSYSRGETQYF; CDR3nt: TGTGCTAGCAGTTACAGCCGGGGGGAGACCCAGTACTTC
j_gene: TRBJ1-1; abundance: few; d_gene: -; v_gene: TRBV27; CDR3aa: CASSLGRGFTEAFF; CDR3nt: TGTGCCAGCAGTTTAGGCAGGGGATTTACTGAAGCTTTCTTT
j_gene: TRBJ2-7; abundance: few; d_gene: -; v_gene: TRBV28; CDR3aa: CASSLQTPNEQYF; CDR3nt: TGTGCCAGCAGCTTACAAACGCCGAACGAGCAGTACTTC
j_gene: TRBJ2-2; abundance: -; d_gene: -; v_gene: TRBV20-1; CDR3aa: CSARRAADFTGELFF; CDR3nt: TGCAGTGCTAGGAGGGCTGCCGACTTCACCGGGGAGCTGTTTTTT
j_gene: TRBJ1-1; abundance: -; d_gene: -; v_gene: TRBV19; CDR3aa: CASSIRADSAKAFF; CDR3nt: TGTGCCAGTAGTATACGGGCGGACTCGGCTAAAGCTTTCTTT
j_gene: TRBJ2-7; abundance: -; d_gene: TRBD2; v_gene: TRBV15; CDR3aa: CATSRDRTSGLYEQYF; CDR3nt: TGTGCCACCAGCAGAGACCGGACTAGCGGGTTATACGAGCAGTACTTC
j_gene: TRBJ2-1; abundance: few; d_gene: -; v_gene: TRBV9; CDR3aa: CASSVGVNEQFF; CDR3nt: TGTGCCAGCAGCGTAGGGGTCAATGAGCAGTTCTTC
j_gene: TRBJ2-3; abundance: -; d_gene: -; v_gene: TRBV2; CDR3aa: CASSLEASNTDTQYF; CDR3nt: TGTGCCAGCAGTCTAGAGGCCTCAAACACAGATACGCAGTATTTT
j_gene: TRBJ2-7; abundance: -; d_gene: -; v_gene: TRBV12-5; CDR3aa: CASATPEGPYEQYF; CDR3nt: TGTGCTAGTGCCACGCCTGAGGGGCCCTACGAGCAGTACTTC
j_gene: TRBJ1-4; abundance: once; d_gene: TRBD1; v_gene: TRBV28; CDR3aa: CAKTTGTANEKLFF; CDR3nt: TGTGCCAAAACGACCGGGACAGCTAATGAAAAACTGTTTTTT
j_gene: TRBJ2-7; abundance: -; d_gene: TRBD1; v_gene: TRBV6-5; CDR3aa: CASSYGDRGAYEQYF; CDR3nt: TGTGCCAGCAGTTACGGGGACAGGGGTGCCTACGAGCAGTACTTC
j_gene: TRBJ2-7; abundance: -; d_gene: -; v_gene: TRBV29-1; CDR3aa: CSVGRGGTYEQYF; CDR3nt: TGCAGCGTTGGACGGGGAGGTACCTACGAGCAGTACTTC
j_gene: TRBJ1-2; abundance: -; d_gene: -; v_gene: TRBV7-9; CDR3aa: CASSFQGNGYTF; CDR3nt: TGTGCCAGCAGCTTTCAGGGGAATGGCTACACCTTC
j_gene: TRBJ2-5; abundance: -; d_gene: -; v_gene: TRBV3-1; CDR3aa: CASSQEVTGRRFF; CDR3nt: TGTGCCAGCAGCCAAGAAGTCACCGGGAGAAGGTTCTTC
j_gene: TRBJ2-1; abundance: -; d_gene: TRBD1; v_gene: TRBV6-5; CDR3aa: CASSYSKGRGLSNEQFF; CDR3nt: TGTGCCAGCAGTTACTCGAAGGGCAGGGGGCTGTCGAATGAGCAGTTCTTC
j_gene: TRBJ2-5; abundance: -; d_gene: TRBD1; v_gene: TRBV6-1; CDR3aa: CASSVTTGTGDETQYF; CDR3nt: TGTGCCAGCAGTGTTACAACCGGGACAGGGGATGAGACCCAGTACTTC
j_gene: TRBJ1-2; abundance: -; d_gene: -; v_gene: TRBV5-1; CDR3aa: CASSLGGEGNYGYTF; CDR3nt: TGCGCCAGCAGCTTAGGTGGGGAGGGGAACTATGGCTACACCTTC
j_gene: TRBJ2-5; abundance: -; d_gene: TRBD2; v_gene: TRBV9; CDR3aa: CASSVGGRLAGDQETQYF; CDR3nt: TGTGCCAGCAGCGTAGGGGGGCGGCTAGCGGGAGACCAAGAGACCCAGTACTTC
j_gene: TRBJ2-3; abundance: few; d_gene: TRBD1; v_gene: TRBV5-1; CDR3aa: CASSLRPGTGEADTQYF; CDR3nt: TGCGCCAGCAGCCTCCGACCGGGGACAGGGGAGGCAGATACGCAGTATTTT
j_gene: TRBJ2-2; abundance: few; d_gene: -; v_gene: TRBV7-3; CDR3aa: CASSLRGRELFF; CDR3nt: TGTGCCAGCAGCTTACGGGGCCGGGAGCTGTTTTTT
j_gene: TRBJ2-3; abundance: few; d_gene: -; v_gene: TRBV9; CDR3aa: CASSVGGDTQYF; CDR3nt: TGTGCCAGCAGCGTAGGGGGGGATACGCAGTATTTT
j_gene: TRBJ1-5; abundance: -; d_gene: -; v_gene: TRBV3-1; CDR3aa: CASSQQMNQPQHF; CDR3nt: TGTGCCAGCAGCCAACAAATGAATCAGCCCCAGCATTTT